This T cell receptor beta chain comes out of a study of blood T cells in healthy people across ages. Through a sample-barcoded 5' primer and a J-beta primer mix, a second PCR was run for 7 to 11 cycles. TCRdb re-called the 5' RACE reads through MiXCR, storing one row per CDR3 protein. Of 540,000 or so distinct CDR3 sequences in the sample, around 24% were seen once. The sample was also reused in another study, on T cells of mothers and their children.

Sequenced sample: blood. The receptor was isolated from a boy between 5 and 17 years old in good health.

The CDR3 loop reads CASSSRAHEQYF. The CDR3 coding sequence is TGTGCCAGCAGTTCCAGGGCCCACGAGCAGTACTTC. This chain joins TRBV28 and TRBJ2-7; possibly TRBD1 for D (5 bases). CDR1 and CDR2 (germline): MDHEN, SYDVKM. The CDR3 runs to 12 residues. Trimming removed 4 bases from V and 5 bases from J, with 9 bases in between. Full variable domain (rest looked up from reference TRBV28 and TRBJ2-7): DVKVTQSSRYLVKRTGEKVFLECVQDMDHENMFWYRQDPGLGLRLIYFSYDVKMKEKGDIPEGYSVSREKKERFSLILESASTNQTSMYLCASSSRAHEQYFGPGTRLTVT.